Given below is one TCR beta chain in context. The sample is drawn from a study of blood T cell repertoires in COVID-19. The wider study: Spain, Italy and the United States supplied samples that represented acute and convalescent COVID-19. PBMCs, B-cell-depleted T cells, or T cells provided the cDNA or gDNA that made up the material.

Original analysis: Cell counts per sample came from amplifying reference gene primers. Here immunoSEQ multiplex PCR was the method, and the copy in TCRdb shows in-frame clones only, minus some. Clone size and the V and J calls come from that table; the DNA yielded D and trimming. In the table there are over 95,000 clones, 80% to 90% of which are singletons. CDR1 is SGHVS, CDR2 FNYEAQ, per germline. The CDR3 runs to 15 residues. With 5 bases clipped from V and 0 bases from J, the junction kept 5 bases outside the gene matches. The sequence came from a human donor with acute or convalescent COVID-19. The donor label of this sample is uncertain. Sequencing was done on a sample of peripheral blood. The V and J genes are TRBV7-6 and TRBJ2-7; 9 nucleotides align to TRBD2. The CDR3 protein is CASSVSGGSSYEQYF. CDR3 nucleotides: TGTGCCAGCAGCGTAAGCGGGGGGTCCTCCTACGAGCAGTACTTC.